Shown below are 25 T cell receptor beta chains from a single sample sequenced in a study of CD8 T cells in Susac syndrome. The RNA input was roughly 0.45 to 1 ug, and it was reverse transcribed with random hexamers. TCRdb processed the immunoSEQ multiplex PCR reads anew with MiXCR; each CDR3 protein has one entry. This sample has some 150,000 distinct CDR3 sequences, with roughly 94% found just once. Input material: CD8+ T cells from PBMCs. The source of these receptors is a human donor in good health.

J is TRBJ1-1 and V is TRBV29-1, with unresolved D. The CDR3 length is 13 residues. V lost 7 bases, J lost 1 base, and 13 bases lay in between. Per germline, CDR1 SQVTM and CDR2 ANQGSEA. CDR3 loop: CSAGENGNTEAFF. In nucleotides, the CDR3 is TGCAGCGCCGGGGAAAACGGGAACACTGAAGCTTTCTTT.

This clonotype was seen just once. The V gene is TRBV20-1, the J gene TRBJ2-6; TRBD1 agrees at 8 bases. The length of the CDR3 is 16 residues. Looked up from germline, CDR1 is DFQATT and CDR2 is SNEGSKA (reference sequence). V dropped 6 bases and J dropped 3; count of bases not matched to a gene: 10. CDR3 sequence: CSARGRGRNGANVLTF. In nucleotides, the CDR3 is TGCAGTGCCAGGGGCAGGGGGCGGAATGGGGCCAACGTCCTGACTTTC.

The CDR3 DNA sequence: TGTGCCAGCAGTTTACCCGGACCCAACAATGAGCAGTTCTTC. The encoded protein is CASSLPGPNNEQFF. The chain employs TRBV28 and TRBJ2-1; D gene uncertain. Germline-derived CDR1 and CDR2 are MDHEN and SYDVKM. The V end lost 2 bases, the J end lost 5 bases, and 10 bases lay between the germline ends. The CDR3 has 14 amino acids.

The J gene is TRBJ1-2, the V gene TRBV29-1; D unresolved. Trimming cost V 3 bases and J 4 bases, with 6 bases left between them. This CDR3 has 11 amino acids. The germline gives CDR1 SQVTM, CDR2 ANQGSEA. The CDR3 coding sequence is TGCAGCGTTGACCCCCTCTATGGCTACACCTTC. Translated: CSVDPLYGYTF.

The chain joins TRBV6-5 to TRBJ2-1, with 8 bases aligning to TRBD2. Germline V CDR1 and CDR2: MNHEY, SVGAGI. The CDR3 loop spans 14 amino acids. The junction had 6 bases not matched to a gene; V was cut back by 2 bases and J by 9 bases. This CDR3 is CASSYRAGEGEQFF. DNA for the CDR3: TGTGCCAGCAGTTACCGAGCGGGAGAAGGTGAGCAGTTCTTC.

In this sample, this clonotype turned up once. This rearrangement joins TRBV30 to TRBJ2-7; 8 bases agree with TRBD1. After removal of 5 bases from V and 3 bases from J, the junction contained 6 bases not matched to a gene. The CDR3 runs to 13 residues. Germline values: CDR1 GTSNPN, CDR2 SVGIG (reference sequence). CDR3: CAWGTGLNYEQYF. CDR3 sequence (DNA): TGTGCCTGGGGGACAGGCCTGAACTACGAGCAGTACTTC.

This chain joins TRBV20-1 and TRBJ1-1, with D unclear. The V end was cut by 7 bases, the J end by 3 bases, with 12 bases between. The germline V gene encodes CDR1 DFQATT and CDR2 SNEGSKA (reference sequence). The CDR3 is 12 amino acids. CDR3 nucleotides: TGCAGTGTACCCGGTATTTACACTGAAGCTTTCTTT. This gives the protein CSVPGIYTEAFF.

The chain uses TRBV4-3 and TRBJ2-5; D is possibly TRBD1 (6 bases). The germline V gene has CDR1 LGHNA and CDR2 YSLEER. This CDR3 contains 16 residues. The V end was cut by 1 base, the J end by 5 bases, with 17 bases between. The CDR3 reads CASSQALSGVGETQYF. DNA for the CDR3: TGCGCCAGCAGCCAAGCCCTATCAGGGGTGGGGGAGACCCAGTACTTC.

The chain uses TRBV29-1 and TRBJ2-1; 10 nucleotides match TRBD1. V was clipped by 4 bases and J by 4 bases; unmatched bases: 1. Germline CDR1 and CDR2: SQVTM and ANQGSEA. The CDR3 is made up of 13 amino acids. The CDR3 DNA reads TGCAGCGTTGGACAGGGGGCGTACAATGAGCAGTTCTTC. This encodes CSVGQGAYNEQFF.

The gene calls are TRBV12-3 or TRBV12-4 and TRBJ2-2; unclear D gene. This CDR3 region has 14 residues. V lost 5 bases to trimming and J lost 6 bases, with 13 bases between them. This CDR3 is CASSPRPNSGELFF. In DNA, the CDR3 is TGTGCCAGCAGTCCGAGACCTAATTCCGGGGAGCTGTTTTTT.

The rearrangement uses TRBV4-2 and TRBJ2-3; either TRBD1 or TRBD2 may fit D (6 bases each). CDR3 length: 17 residues. Germline values: CDR1 LGHNA, CDR2 YNFKEQ. V was pared by 2 bases and J by 2 bases, with 17 bases between. The CDR3 region is CASSQFGGLEITDTQYF. The DNA for the CDR3 is TGTGCCAGCAGCCAATTTGGGGGGCTCGAGATCACAGATACGCAGTATTTT.

V gene TRBV6-5 combines with J gene TRBJ2-2; D unresolved. The CDR3 contains 14 residues. V lost 0 bases, J lost 4 bases, and 6 bases lay in between. From germline, CDR1 is MNHEY and CDR2 SVGAGI. The CDR3 sequence is CASSYSNPTGELFF. CDR3 sequence (DNA): TGTGCCAGCAGTTACTCGAACCCCACCGGGGAGCTGTTTTTT.

The V call is TRBV6-5, the J call TRBJ2-7; D gene ambiguous. Trimming removed 0 bases at V and 0 bases at J, with 12 bases between. Germline V gene data show CDR1 as MNHEY and CDR2 as SVGAGI. The CDR3 is 16 residues long. The CDR3 DNA is TGTGCCAGCAGTTACTCACGCCGTTCCTCCTCCTACGAGCAGTACTTC. Translated: CASSYSRRSSSYEQYF.

The J gene is TRBJ1-1, the V gene TRBV12-5; D remains unclear. The germline V and J ends were trimmed by 7 bases and 5 bases, with 11 bases remaining between them. Germline-derived CDR1 and CDR2 are LGHNT and FRNRAP. The CDR3 sequence is 12 residues long. CDR3 sequence: CASALMGTEAFF. Written as DNA, the CDR3 is TGTGCTAGTGCCCTGATGGGGACTGAAGCTTTCTTT.

The chain uses TRBV20-1 and TRBJ2-7; 7 bases agree with TRBD2. Unmatched junction bases numbered 2, after V lost 0 bases and J lost 3 bases. The CDR3 totals 13 residues. Germline V lookup: CDR1 DFQATT, CDR2 SNEGSKA (reference sequence). The CDR3 nucleotides are TGCAGTGCTAGAGAGAGCGGGAACTACGAGCAGTACTTC. It translates to CSARESGNYEQYF.

V and J are TRBV7-9 and TRBJ2-5; no firm D call. The CDR3 loop spans 15 amino acids. CDR1 is SEHNR and CDR2 is FQNEAQ in the germline V gene (reference sequence). Trimming cost V 5 bases and J 4 bases, with 17 bases left between them. CDR3 nucleotides: TGTGCCAGCAGCGCGTTGTATGGGGATTCAGAGACCCAGTACTTC. It codes for CASSALYGDSETQYF.

V usage is TRBV6-5 and J usage is TRBJ2-7; D remains ambiguous. CDR1 is MNHEY and CDR2 is SVGAGI in the germline V gene. The CDR3 spans 17 residues. Between the trimmed V and J ends, which lost 0 bases and 0 bases, there was a span of 15 bases. The CDR3 DNA follows: TGTGCCAGCAGTTACTCGACCCCCCACCACCTCTCCTACGAGCAGTACTTC. Translated, it gives CASSYSTPHHLSYEQYF.

The chain has TRBV27 and TRBJ2-5, with D perhaps TRBD1 (6 bases). This CDR3 comprises 14 residues. Trimming cost V 7 bases and J 0 bases, with 12 bases left between them. The V gene's germline CDR1 is MNHEY and CDR2 SMNVEV (reference sequence). The CDR3 sequence is CASNEGHDQETQYF. The CDR3 nucleotides are TGTGCCAGCAACGAGGGACACGACCAAGAGACCCAGTACTTC.

The V gene is TRBV5-1, the J gene TRBJ2-5; D is perhaps TRBD1 (5 bases). Germline lookup yields CDR1 SGHRS and CDR2 YFSETQ. The CDR3 has 13 amino acids. V lost 6 bases and J 0 bases, leaving 9 bases between the germline ends. CDR3 sequence reads: CASKAGNQETQYF. The CDR3 DNA follows: TGCGCCAGCAAGGCAGGGAACCAAGAGACCCAGTACTTC.

The sample holds one count of this clonotype. V gene TRBV7-9 combines with J gene TRBJ2-7; D assignment may be TRBD1 or TRBD2 (5 bases each). CDR1 is SEHNR, CDR2 FQNEAQ, per germline (reference sequence). V lost 0 bases and J lost 5, with 14 bases in between. The CDR3 is 15 residues long. The CDR3: CASSLARGPADEQYF. The DNA for the CDR3 is TGTGCCAGCAGCTTAGCCCGGGGACCTGCCGACGAGCAGTACTTC.

The chain uses TRBV20-1 and TRBJ1-1; no definite D call. V lost 1 base, J lost 5 bases, and 8 bases lay in between. The CDR3 extends over 12 amino acids. CDR1 DFQATT and CDR2 SNEGSKA come from the germline V gene (reference sequence). CDR3 nucleotide sequence: TGCAGTGCTAGAGGGTTGAGGACTGAAGCTTTCTTT. This translates into CSARGLRTEAFF.

The chain recombines TRBV24-1 with TRBJ2-2, with TRBD2 identical over 9 bases. The CDR3 extends over 16 amino acids. Trimming cost V 0 bases and J 5 bases; bases outside gene matches: 3. Germline assignment: CDR1 KGHDR and CDR2 SFDVKD. This CDR3 reads CATSDLLAGKTGELFF. CDR3 nucleotide sequence: TGTGCCACCAGTGATTTGCTAGCGGGAAAGACCGGGGAGCTGTTTTTT.

The chain employs TRBV7-9 and TRBJ2-1; D is undetermined. The ends were cut back, 2 bases at V and 9 bases at J, with 14 bases in the middle. CDR3 size: 14 residues. The germline CDR1 and CDR2 sequences are SEHNR and FQNEAQ (reference sequence). CDR3 loop: CASSLSFSPSEQFF. The CDR3 region has the DNA TGTGCCAGCAGCTTAAGCTTCTCCCCCAGTGAGCAGTTCTTC.

This sequence joins TRBV4-3 and TRBJ2-7, with 9 nucleotides matching TRBD2. V lost 1 base, J lost 6 bases, and 10 bases stayed unmatched. The CDR3 extends over 16 amino acids. Germline values: CDR1 LGHNA, CDR2 YSLEER. The CDR3 sequence: CASSQVAGGLFGEQYF. CDR3 DNA: TGCGCCAGCAGCCAAGTTGCGGGAGGGCTCTTTGGCGAGCAGTACTTC.

The chain links TRBV6-5 to TRBJ2-1, with D possibly being TRBD2 (6 bases). V was clipped by 9 bases and J by 7 bases, with 19 bases between them. Germline assignment: CDR1 MNHEY and CDR2 SVGAGI. The CDR3 has 14 amino acids. CDR3 residues: CASRGMRGLNEQFF. CDR3 DNA: TGTGCCAGTCGGGGGATGCGTGGACTGAATGAGCAGTTCTTC.